The next 24 T cell receptor beta chains were all read from a single sample in a study of blood T cell repertoires in COVID-19. Profiled with immunoSEQ multiplex PCR; TCRdb holds only in-frame clones, not every one. The table shows 71,000 or so clones, with roughly 82% occurring only once. The material sequenced was peripheral blood. Receptors originate from a man in his forties or fifties with acute or convalescent COVID-19.

This clone was observed a handful of times. The chain carries TRBV11-2 and TRBJ1-2; tentative D call: TRBD1 (6 bases). The V and J ends lost 6 bases and 0 bases respectively, with 20 bases between them. The CDR3 contains 17 residues. Germline CDR1 and CDR2: SGHAT and FQNNGV. Written as DNA, the CDR3 is TGTGCCAGCAGGGAACGGGACACCCCTCGCCCTAACTATGGCTACACCTTC. Translating it yields CASRERDTPRPNYGYTF.

The rearrangement links TRBV18 to TRBJ1-1, with TRBD1 matching 7 bases. The CDR3 has 15 residues. The V gene end was trimmed by 2 bases and the J gene end by 4 bases; junction bases not matched to a gene: 7. Germline assignment: CDR1 KGHSH and CDR2 LQKENI. CDR3 DNA: TGTGCCAGCTCACCAGAGGGGGCAGGAGTCACTGAAGCTTTCTTT. This translates into CASSPEGAGVTEAFF.

The rearrangement uses TRBV6-2 or TRBV6-3 and TRBJ2-5; the D is unclear. The CDR3 spans 11 residues. Trimming pared 6 bases from V and 5 bases from J, leaving 7 bases between. Germline CDR1 reads MNHEY; CDR2 reads SVGEGT. The CDR3 DNA sequence: TGTGCCAGCAGCCCCTTCGAGACCCAGTACTTC. Its protein product is CASSPFETQYF.

The V call is TRBV3-1 (or the pseudogene TRBV3-2), the J call TRBJ1-2; D unclear. The V gene lost 4 bases and the J gene lost 1 base, with 7 bases spanning the gap. The CDR3 is made up of 13 amino acids. Germline lookup yields CDR1 LGHDT and CDR2 YNNKEL (reference sequence). The CDR3 region is CASSPSGNYGYTF. CDR3 DNA sequence: TGTGCCAGCAGCCCGTCAGGTAACTATGGCTACACCTTC.

This chain joins TRBV7-9 and TRBJ2-7, with a tentative D call TRBD2 (5 bases). Germline CDR1 and CDR2: SEHNR and FQNEAQ (reference sequence). The V gene lost 7 bases and the J gene lost 2 bases, with 15 bases spanning the gap. The CDR3 length is 14 residues. The CDR3 DNA sequence: TGTGCCAGCACCGTAGGAGGCAGAGCCTACGAGCAGTACTTC. This sequence encodes CASTVGGRAYEQYF.

The genes are TRBV7-2 and TRBJ2-1; 11 positions agree with TRBD2. CDR1 is SGHTA, CDR2 FQGNSA, per germline. V was clipped by 3 bases and J by 2 bases; unmatched bases: 3. This CDR3 spans 16 amino acids. The CDR3 region has the DNA TGTGCCAGCAGCTTGACTAGCGGGAACCCCTACAATGAGCAGTTCTTC. Encoded protein: CASSLTSGNPYNEQFF.

The rearrangement uses TRBV5-6 and TRBJ1-1; maybe TRBD1 (5 bases). V was shortened by 4 bases and J by 5 bases, with 12 bases between the two germline ends. Germline V gives CDR1 SGHDT, CDR2 YYEEEE. CDR3 length: 13 amino acids. CDR3: CASSPIRGTEAFF. CDR3 sequence (DNA): TGTGCCAGCAGCCCAATCCGGGGGACTGAAGCTTTCTTT.

This clone is a singleton in its sample. V and J are TRBV30 and TRBJ1-1; 7 nucleotides match TRBD1. The CDR3 loop spans 14 amino acids. Trimming took 3 bases from V and 7 from J; bases not matched to a gene: 11. CDR1 and CDR2 (germline): GTSNPN, SVGIG (reference sequence). CDR3 nucleotide sequence: TGTGCCTGGAGAGGCAGAGGGGGCCTAAATGAAGCTTTCTTT. It encodes CAWRGRGGLNEAFF.

The V call is TRBV20-1, the J call TRBJ2-3; 10 bases match TRBD1. The ends lost 3 bases at V and 5 bases at J; junction bases unmatched: 5. The germline V gene has CDR1 DFQATT and CDR2 SNEGSKA (reference sequence). The CDR3 extends over 14 amino acids. The chain's CDR3 is CSASRQGAQDTQYF. Here the CDR3 DNA reads TGCAGTGCTAGTAGACAGGGGGCGCAAGATACGCAGTATTTT.

The V gene is TRBV18, the J gene TRBJ2-1; TRBD1 matches 8 bases. The germline CDR1 and CDR2 sequences are KGHSH and LQKENI. V gave up 2 bases and J gave up 4 bases; unmatched junction bases: 16. The CDR3 has 19 residues. CDR3 DNA sequence: TGTGCCAGCTCACCAAACCGGGCCGGGACAGGTCGGAATTACAATGAGCAGTTCTTC. This translates into CASSPNRAGTGRNYNEQFF.

This sequence joins TRBV5-1 and TRBJ2-1; possible D gene TRBD2, 6 bases. The CDR3 sequence is 12 residues long. Germline assignment: CDR1 SGHRS and CDR2 YFSETQ. Deletions cut 4 bases from V and 7 bases from J, with 9 bases between. This CDR3 is CASSRGINEQFF. The CDR3, as DNA: TGCGCCAGCAGCCGGGGGATTAATGAGCAGTTCTTC.

The CDR3 loop reads CAISIGQPNTGELFF. The CDR3 DNA reads as TGTGCCATCAGTATAGGACAGCCTAACACCGGGGAGCTGTTTTTT. V usage is TRBV10-3 and J usage is TRBJ2-2; a possible D gene is TRBD1 (6 bases). The CDR3 spans 15 residues. Germline CDR1 reads ENHRY; CDR2 reads SYGVKD. Trimming removed 5 bases at V and 2 bases at J, with 12 bases between.

The chain couples TRBV18 to TRBJ1-4; D is perhaps TRBD1 (6 bases). This CDR3 spans 15 amino acids. Trimming removed 5 bases from V and 8 bases from J, with 18 bases in between. The germline V gene has CDR1 KGHSH and CDR2 LQKENI. The CDR3 DNA sequence: TGTGCCAGCTCATTAACAGGGCTTTTCGGCGAAAAACTGTTTTTT. Translated: CASSLTGLFGEKLFF. Full variable domain (missing parts from reference TRBV18 and TRBJ1-4): NAGVMQNPRHLVRRRGQEARLRCSPMKGHSHVYWYRQLPEEGLKFMVYLQKENIIDESGMPKERFSAEFPKEGPSILRIQQVVRGDSAAYFCASSLTGLFGEKLFFGSGTQLSVL.

The chain joins TRBV10-3 to TRBJ2-4, with D tentatively TRBD2 (6 bases). Germline V lookup: CDR1 ENHRY, CDR2 SYGVKD. V was shortened by 3 bases and J by 9 bases, with 15 bases between the two germline ends. CDR3 length equals 14 residues. DNA for the CDR3: TGTGCCATCAGTGATTTCGGGGGAAATAGCATTCAGTACTTC. Protein: CAISDFGGNSIQYF.

This sequence joins TRBV4-2 and TRBJ1-4, with 8 bases aligning to TRBD1. The CDR3 has 15 residues. Looked up from germline, CDR1 is LGHNA and CDR2 is YNFKEQ. Trimming removed 3 bases from V and 8 bases from J; junction bases left unmatched: 8. The CDR3 DNA reads TGTGCCAGCAGCCAGGGGACAGGCAAAACAGAAAAACTGTTTTTT. Protein: CASSQGTGKTEKLFF.

Only one count was recorded for this clone. The J gene is TRBJ2-5, the V gene TRBV11-2; D not certain. The CDR3 totals 15 residues. V dropped 5 bases and J dropped 0 bases, with 13 bases sitting between them. Germline CDR1 and CDR2: SGHAT and FQNNGV. CDR3 protein: CASSQEFRYQETQYF. CDR3 nucleotides: TGTGCCAGCAGCCAAGAGTTCCGGTACCAAGAGACCCAGTACTTC.

The rearrangement uses TRBV27 and TRBJ2-2; 7 bases align to TRBD2. CDR3 size: 14 residues. Losses at the gene ends were 3 bases for V and 4 bases for J; bases not matched to a gene: 2. Germline values: CDR1 MNHEY, CDR2 SMNVEV (reference sequence). The CDR3 loop reads CASSLWGGTGELFF. In DNA, the CDR3 is TGTGCCAGCAGTTTGTGGGGGGGCACCGGGGAGCTGTTTTTT.

V gene TRBV30 combines with J gene TRBJ1-1; the D gene is possibly TRBD1 (6 bases). The V end was cut by 0 bases, the J end by 0 bases, with 11 bases between. This CDR3 region has 15 residues. Per germline, CDR1 GTSNPN and CDR2 SVGIG (reference sequence). In DNA form, the CDR3 reads TGTGCCTGGAGTGTACGTAGGGACATGAACACTGAAGCTTTCTTT. Encoded protein: CAWSVRRDMNTEAFF.

The chain is built from TRBV7-3 and TRBJ2-2, with no clear D. The V end was cut by 4 bases, the J end by 7 bases, with 10 bases between. Germline assignment: CDR1 SGHTA and CDR2 FQGTGA. This CDR3 is built from 13 residues. CDR3 residues: CASSSPGLGELFF. The CDR3 DNA follows: TGTGCCAGCAGCTCCCCGGGTCTCGGGGAGCTGTTTTTT.

The J gene is TRBJ1-2, the V gene TRBV19; no reliable D call. The V gene's germline CDR1 is LNHDA and CDR2 SQIVND (reference sequence). This CDR3 is 13 amino acids long. V lost 2 bases and J 4 bases, leaving 8 bases between the germline ends. The CDR3 DNA is TGTGCCAGTAGTATAAGTCAGTTCTATGGCTACACCTTC. It codes for CASSISQFYGYTF.

V gene TRBV18 combines with J gene TRBJ2-7; the D gene is possibly TRBD2 (5 bases). Germline V gene lookup returns CDR1 KGHSH and CDR2 LQKENI. Trimming cost V 3 bases and J 0 bases, with 12 bases left between them. The CDR3 sequence is 15 residues long. The CDR3 loop reads CASSPSQDFSYEQYF. CDR3 nucleotide sequence: TGTGCCAGCTCACCCAGTCAGGACTTCTCCTACGAGCAGTACTTC. Full variable domain (missing parts from reference TRBV18 and TRBJ2-7): NAGVMQNPRHLVRRRGQEARLRCSPMKGHSHVYWYRQLPEEGLKFMVYLQKENIIDESGMPKERFSAEFPKEGPSILRIQQVVRGDSAAYFCASSPSQDFSYEQYFGPGTRLTVT.

V usage is TRBV18 and J usage is TRBJ1-1, with TRBD1 matching over 9 bases. The CDR3 is 15 residues long. Germline loops: CDR1 KGHSH, CDR2 LQKENI. The trim removed 0 bases at V and 5 bases at J, leaving 4 bases unmatched. The CDR3 sequence is CASSPPGQGGTEAFF. The CDR3 DNA sequence: TGTGCCAGCTCACCACCGGGACAGGGTGGAACTGAAGCTTTCTTT. Using reference TRBV18 and TRBJ1-1 for the parts outside the CDR3, the full variable domain is NAGVMQNPRHLVRRRGQEARLRCSPMKGHSHVYWYRQLPEEGLKFMVYLQKENIIDESGMPKERFSAEFPKEGPSILRIQQVVRGDSAAYFCASSPPGQGGTEAFFGQGTRLTVV.

CDR3 in DNA: TGTGCCAGCAGCTCGACTAGCGGTGGTGCTATGTCCCAGTACTTC. Protein sequence: CASSSTSGGAMSQYF. The genes are TRBV5-6 and TRBJ2-5, with 9 nucleotides matching TRBD2. J lost 9 bases, V lost 3 bases, and 12 bases had no gene match. This CDR3 contains 15 residues. Germline CDR1 reads SGHDT; CDR2 reads YYEEEE.

The table lists this clone with many counts. This specimen includes other DNA sequences encoding the same CDR3. The chain combines TRBV30 with TRBJ1-1; TRBD1 is a possible D gene (6 bases). Trimming cost V 4 bases and J 1 base, with 10 bases left between them. The V gene's germline CDR1 is GTSNPN and CDR2 SVGIG (reference sequence). The CDR3 runs to 13 residues. This chain's CDR3 is CAWNRQANTEAFF. The CDR3 nucleotides read TGTGCCTGGAACAGACAGGCGAACACTGAAGCTTTCTTT.